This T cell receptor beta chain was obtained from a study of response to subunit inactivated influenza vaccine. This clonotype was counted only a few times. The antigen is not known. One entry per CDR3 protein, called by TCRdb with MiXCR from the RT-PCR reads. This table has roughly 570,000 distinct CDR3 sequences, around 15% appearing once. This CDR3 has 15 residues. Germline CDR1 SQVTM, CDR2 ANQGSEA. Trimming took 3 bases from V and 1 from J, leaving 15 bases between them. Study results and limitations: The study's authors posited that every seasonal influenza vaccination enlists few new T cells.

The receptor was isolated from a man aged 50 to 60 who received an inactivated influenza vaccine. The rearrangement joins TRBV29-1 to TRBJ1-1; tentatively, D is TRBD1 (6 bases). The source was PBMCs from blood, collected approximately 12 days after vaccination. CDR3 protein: CSVDQGLIRNTEAFF. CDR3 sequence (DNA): TGCAGCGTTGATCAGGGGCTGATACGGAACACTGAAGCTTTCTTT.